Listed here is a single T cell receptor (beta chain). This table comes from immunoSEQ multiplex PCR, and its TCRdb copy is limited to in-frame clones, with some not included. The table records about 100,000 clones, about nine tenths of them present only once. The sample is drawn from a study of OX40 agonist ivuxolimab in advanced cancers. Between the trimmed V and J ends, which lost 3 bases and 2 bases, there was a span of 8 bases. Germline V CDR1 and CDR2: SQVTM, ANQGSEA. This CDR3 contains 12 residues. The chain links TRBV29-1 to TRBJ2-7; D is unclear. The source is an adult with an advanced solid tumor such as melanoma, head and neck, liver or kidney cancer. The specimen was CD4+ or CD8+ T cells sorted from blood, collected in a trial of the OX40 agonist ivuxolimab. CDR3 residues: CSVDLGAYEQYF. CDR3 bases: TGCAGCGTTGATCTTGGGGCCTACGAGCAGTACTTC.